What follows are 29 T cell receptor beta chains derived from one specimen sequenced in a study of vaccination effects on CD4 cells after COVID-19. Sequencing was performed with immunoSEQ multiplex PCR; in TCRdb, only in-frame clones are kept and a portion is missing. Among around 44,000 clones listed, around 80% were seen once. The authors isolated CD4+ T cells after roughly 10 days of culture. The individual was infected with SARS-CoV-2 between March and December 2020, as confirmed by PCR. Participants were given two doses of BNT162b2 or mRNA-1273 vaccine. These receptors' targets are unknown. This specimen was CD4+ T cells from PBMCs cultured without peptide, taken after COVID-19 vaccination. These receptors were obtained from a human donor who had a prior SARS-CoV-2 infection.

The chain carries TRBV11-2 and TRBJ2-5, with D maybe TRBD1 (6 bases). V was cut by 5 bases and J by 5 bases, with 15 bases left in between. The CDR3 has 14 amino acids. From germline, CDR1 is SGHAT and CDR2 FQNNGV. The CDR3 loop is CASSGQTVAETQYF. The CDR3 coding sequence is TGTGCCAGCAGCGGACAGACAGTTGCGGAGACCCAGTACTTC.

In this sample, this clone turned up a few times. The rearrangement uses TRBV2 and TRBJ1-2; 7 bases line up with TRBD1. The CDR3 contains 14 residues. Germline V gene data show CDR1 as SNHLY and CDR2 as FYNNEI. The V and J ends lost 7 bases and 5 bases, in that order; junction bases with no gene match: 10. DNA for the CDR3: TGTGCCAGCACAGGGGAGCAGGGGGGGTATGGCTACACCTTC. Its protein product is CASTGEQGGYGYTF.

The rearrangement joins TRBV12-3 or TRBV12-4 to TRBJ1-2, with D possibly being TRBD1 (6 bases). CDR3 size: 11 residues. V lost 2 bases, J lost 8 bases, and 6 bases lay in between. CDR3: CASSLRGGYTF. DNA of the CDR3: TGTGCCAGCAGTTTAAGGGGGGGCTACACCTTC.

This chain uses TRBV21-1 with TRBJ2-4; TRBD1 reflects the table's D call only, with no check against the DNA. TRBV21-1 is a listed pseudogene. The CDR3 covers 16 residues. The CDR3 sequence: CASSNQTGVAKNIQYF. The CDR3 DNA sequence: TGTGCCAGCAGCAACCAGACAGGGGTAGCCAAAAACATTCAGTACTTC.

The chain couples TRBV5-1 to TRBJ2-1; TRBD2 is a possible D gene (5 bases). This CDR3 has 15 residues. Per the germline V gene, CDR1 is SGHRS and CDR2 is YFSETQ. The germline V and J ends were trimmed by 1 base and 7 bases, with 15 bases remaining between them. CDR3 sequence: CASSLYPRGGNEQFF. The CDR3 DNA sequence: TGCGCCAGCAGCTTGTACCCCCGGGGTGGGAATGAGCAGTTCTTC.

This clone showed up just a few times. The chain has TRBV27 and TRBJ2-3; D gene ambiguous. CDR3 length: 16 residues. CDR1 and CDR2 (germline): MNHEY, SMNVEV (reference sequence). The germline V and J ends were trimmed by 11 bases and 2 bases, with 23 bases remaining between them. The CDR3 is CAATIRSRTVTDTQYF. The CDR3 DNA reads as TGTGCCGCCACAATTCGGTCTCGGACCGTCACAGATACGCAGTATTTT.

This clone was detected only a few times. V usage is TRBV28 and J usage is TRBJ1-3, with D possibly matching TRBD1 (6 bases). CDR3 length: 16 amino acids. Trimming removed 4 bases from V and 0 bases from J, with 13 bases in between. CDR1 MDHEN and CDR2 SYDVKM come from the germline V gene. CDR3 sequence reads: CASSSHDRFSGNTIYF. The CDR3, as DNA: TGTGCCAGCAGTTCCCACGACAGGTTCTCTGGAAACACCATATATTTT.

The CDR3 is CASSLTAYDSPLHF. In nucleotides, the CDR3 is TGTGCCAGCAGTCTGACAGCTTACGATTCACCCCTCCACTTT. The genes are TRBV3-1 (or the pseudogene TRBV3-2) and TRBJ1-6; TRBD1 is a possible D gene (5 bases). The CDR3 has 14 amino acids. Germline-derived CDR1 and CDR2 are LGHDT and YNNKEL (reference sequence). Trimming cost V 6 bases and J 8 bases, with 14 bases left between them.

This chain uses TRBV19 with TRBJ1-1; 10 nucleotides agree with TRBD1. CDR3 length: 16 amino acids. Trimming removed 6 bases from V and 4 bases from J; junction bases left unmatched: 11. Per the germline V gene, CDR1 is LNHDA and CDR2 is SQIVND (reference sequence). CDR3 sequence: CASRKPSDRGATEAFF. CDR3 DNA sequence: TGTGCCAGTAGAAAGCCCTCGGACAGGGGGGCCACTGAAGCTTTCTTT.

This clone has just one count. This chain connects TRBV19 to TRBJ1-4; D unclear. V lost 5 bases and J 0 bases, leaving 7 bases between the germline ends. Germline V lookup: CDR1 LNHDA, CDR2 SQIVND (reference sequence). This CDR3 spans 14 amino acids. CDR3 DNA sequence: TGTGCCAGTAGTCCGACTGCAACTAATGAAAAACTGTTTTTT. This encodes CASSPTATNEKLFF.

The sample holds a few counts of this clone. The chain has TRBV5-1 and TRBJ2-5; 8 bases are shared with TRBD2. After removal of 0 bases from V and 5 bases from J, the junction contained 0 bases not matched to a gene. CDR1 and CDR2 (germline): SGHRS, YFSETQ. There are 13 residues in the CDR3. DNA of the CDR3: TGCGCCAGCAGCTTGGCGGGGGGGGAGACCCAGTACTTC. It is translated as CASSLAGGETQYF.

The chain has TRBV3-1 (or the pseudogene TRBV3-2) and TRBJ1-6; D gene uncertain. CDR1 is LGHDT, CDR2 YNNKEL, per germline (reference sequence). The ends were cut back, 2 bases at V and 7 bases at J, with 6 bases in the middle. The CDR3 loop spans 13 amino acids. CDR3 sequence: CASSQQQNSPLHF. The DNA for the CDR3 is TGTGCCAGCAGCCAACAGCAGAATTCACCCCTCCACTTT.

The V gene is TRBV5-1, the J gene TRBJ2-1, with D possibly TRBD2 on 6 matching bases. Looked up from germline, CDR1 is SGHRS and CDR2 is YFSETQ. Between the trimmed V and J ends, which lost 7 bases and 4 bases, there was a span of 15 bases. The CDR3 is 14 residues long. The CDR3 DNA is TGCGCCAGCGGTCCTCTAGCGCAGTACAATGAGCAGTTCTTC. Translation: CASGPLAQYNEQFF.

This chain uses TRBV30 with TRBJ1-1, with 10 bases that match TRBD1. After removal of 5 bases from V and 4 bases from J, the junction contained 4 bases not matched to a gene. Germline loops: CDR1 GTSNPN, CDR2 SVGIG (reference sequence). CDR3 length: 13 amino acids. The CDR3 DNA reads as TGTGCCTGGGACAGGGGGCAAGGCACTGAAGCTTTCTTT. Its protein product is CAWDRGQGTEAFF.

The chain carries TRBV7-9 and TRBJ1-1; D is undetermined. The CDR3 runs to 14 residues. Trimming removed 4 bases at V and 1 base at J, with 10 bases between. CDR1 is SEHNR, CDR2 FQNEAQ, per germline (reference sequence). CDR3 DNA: TGTGCCAGCAGCTCCTGGACGGGGAACACTGAAGCTTTCTTT. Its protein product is CASSSWTGNTEAFF.

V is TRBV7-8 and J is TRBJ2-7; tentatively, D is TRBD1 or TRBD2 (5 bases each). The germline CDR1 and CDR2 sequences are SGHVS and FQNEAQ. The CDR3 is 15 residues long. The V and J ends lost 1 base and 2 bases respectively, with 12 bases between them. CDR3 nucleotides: TGTGCCAGCAGCTTAGATGGGGGTCGGACCTACGAGCAGTACTTC. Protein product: CASSLDGGRTYEQYF.

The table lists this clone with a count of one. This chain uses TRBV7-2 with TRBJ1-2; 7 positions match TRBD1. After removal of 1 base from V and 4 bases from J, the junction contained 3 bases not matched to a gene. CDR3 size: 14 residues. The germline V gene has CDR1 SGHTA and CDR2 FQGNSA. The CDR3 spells CASSLGGQFYGYTF. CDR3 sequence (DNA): TGTGCCAGCAGCTTAGGGGGACAGTTCTATGGCTACACCTTC.

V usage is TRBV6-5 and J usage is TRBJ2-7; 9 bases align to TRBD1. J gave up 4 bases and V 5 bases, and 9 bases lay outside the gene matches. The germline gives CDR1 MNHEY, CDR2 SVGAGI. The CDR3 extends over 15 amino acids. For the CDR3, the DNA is TGTGCCAGCAGTACCTCCGGGACAGGGTATTACGAGCAGTACTTC. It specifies CASSTSGTGYYEQYF.

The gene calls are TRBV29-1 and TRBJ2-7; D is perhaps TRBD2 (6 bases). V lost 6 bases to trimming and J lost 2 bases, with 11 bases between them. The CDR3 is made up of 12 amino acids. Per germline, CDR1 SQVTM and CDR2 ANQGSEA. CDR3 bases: TGCAGCGTGCGGGACGGGACCTACGAGCAGTACTTC. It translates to CSVRDGTYEQYF.

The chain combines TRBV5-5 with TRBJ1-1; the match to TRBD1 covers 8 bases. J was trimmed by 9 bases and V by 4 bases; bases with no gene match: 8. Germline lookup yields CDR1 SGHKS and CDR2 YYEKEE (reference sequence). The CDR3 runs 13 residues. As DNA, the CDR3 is TGTGCCAGCAGCCCCCCCGACAGGGGTCAAGCTTTCTTT. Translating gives CASSPPDRGQAFF.

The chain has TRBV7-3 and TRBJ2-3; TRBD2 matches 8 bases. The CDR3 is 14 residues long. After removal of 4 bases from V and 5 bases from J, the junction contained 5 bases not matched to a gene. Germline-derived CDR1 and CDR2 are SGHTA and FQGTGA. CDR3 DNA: TGTGCCAGCAGCTCGGGACTAGAGGGAGATACGCAGTATTTT. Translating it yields CASSSGLEGDTQYF.

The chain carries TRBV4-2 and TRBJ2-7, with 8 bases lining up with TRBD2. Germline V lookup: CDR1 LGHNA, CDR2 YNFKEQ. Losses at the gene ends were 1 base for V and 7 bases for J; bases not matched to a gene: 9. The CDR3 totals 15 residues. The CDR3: CASSQGSAGVSEQYF. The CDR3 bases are TGTGCCAGCAGCCAAGGGTCAGCGGGAGTGAGTGAGCAGTACTTC.

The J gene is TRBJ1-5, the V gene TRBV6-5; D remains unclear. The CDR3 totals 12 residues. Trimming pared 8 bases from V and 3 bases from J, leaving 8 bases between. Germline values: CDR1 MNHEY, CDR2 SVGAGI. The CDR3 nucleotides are TGTGCCAGCGGGGTTTACAATCAGCCCCAGCATTTT. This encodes CASGVYNQPQHF.

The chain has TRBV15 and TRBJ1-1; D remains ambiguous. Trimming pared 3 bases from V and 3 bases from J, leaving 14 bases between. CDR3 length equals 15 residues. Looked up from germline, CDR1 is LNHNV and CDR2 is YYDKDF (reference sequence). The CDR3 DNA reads TGTGCCACCAGCAGTGACCCTAGAGGGTACACTGAAGCTTTCTTT. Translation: CATSSDPRGYTEAFF.

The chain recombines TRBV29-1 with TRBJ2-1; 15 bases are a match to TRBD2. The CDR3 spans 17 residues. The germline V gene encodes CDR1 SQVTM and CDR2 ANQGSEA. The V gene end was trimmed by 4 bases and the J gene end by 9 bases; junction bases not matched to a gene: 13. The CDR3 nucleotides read TGCAGCGTTGTTCGGGACGGGACTAGCGGGAGGTTCGGTGAGCAGTTCTTC. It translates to CSVVRDGTSGRFGEQFF.

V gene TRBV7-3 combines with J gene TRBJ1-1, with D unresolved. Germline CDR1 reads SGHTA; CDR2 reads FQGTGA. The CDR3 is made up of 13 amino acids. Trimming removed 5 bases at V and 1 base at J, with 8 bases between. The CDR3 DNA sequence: TGTGCCAGCAGCAAGCATACGAACACTGAAGCTTTCTTT. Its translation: CASSKHTNTEAFF.

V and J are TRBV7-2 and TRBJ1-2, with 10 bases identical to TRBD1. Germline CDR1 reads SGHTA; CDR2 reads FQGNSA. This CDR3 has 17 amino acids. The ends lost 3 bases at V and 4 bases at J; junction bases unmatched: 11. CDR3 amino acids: CASSFGTGASLLYGYTF. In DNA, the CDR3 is TGTGCCAGCAGCTTTGGGACAGGGGCTAGTCTACTCTATGGCTACACCTTC.

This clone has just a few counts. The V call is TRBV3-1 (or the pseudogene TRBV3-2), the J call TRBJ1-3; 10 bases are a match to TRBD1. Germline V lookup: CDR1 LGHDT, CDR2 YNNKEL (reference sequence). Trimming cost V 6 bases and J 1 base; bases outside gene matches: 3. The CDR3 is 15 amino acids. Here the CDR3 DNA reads TGTGCCAGCAGTTGGGACAGGGGATCTGGAAACACCATATATTTT. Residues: CASSWDRGSGNTIYF.

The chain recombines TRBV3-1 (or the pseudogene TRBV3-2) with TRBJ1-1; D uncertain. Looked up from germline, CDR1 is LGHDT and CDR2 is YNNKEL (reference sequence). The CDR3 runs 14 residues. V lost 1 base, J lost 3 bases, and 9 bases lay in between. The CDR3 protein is CASSQGRADTEAFF. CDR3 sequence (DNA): TGTGCCAGCAGCCAAGGGAGGGCGGACACTGAAGCTTTCTTT.